The clone carrying this T cell receptor beta chain appeared once. Its antigen is unknown. Likely a read error: the CDR3 ends without its conserved phenylalanine or tryptophan. The DNA is omitted, as the CDR3 cannot be located on it reliably, and the CDR3 follows TCRdb's listing. Semi-nested PCR with Nested Universal Primer A followed constant-region reverse priming of full-length variable regions. TCRdb re-called the 5' RACE reads through MiXCR, storing one row per CDR3 protein. The sample consists of about 13,000 distinct CDR3 sequences, more than 20% of them appearing once. Study conclusions and caveats: Tumor Tregs overlapped most with tumor, then blood, naive CD4+ cells.

The CDR3 region is 10 residues in length, termini included. From germline, CDR1 is SGHRS and CDR2 YFSETQ. The chain recombines TRBV5-1 with TRBJ1-1. The source material was naive CD4+ T cells sorted from blood. Subset given: naive CD4+ T cells, CD4+CD45RA+CD25-. This TCR derives from a female donor with breast cancer. Here the CDR3 reads CASSGTLANY.